The clone carrying this T cell receptor (beta chain) was seen a few times. The CDR3 loop spans 16 amino acids. Per the germline V gene, CDR1 is SGHDT and CDR2 is YYEEEE. Trimming took off 3 bases at V and 3 bases at J, with 18 bases between the two ends. This record belongs to a study of molecular identifiers for immune sequencing clone quantification. TCRdb called the PCR reads again in MiXCR, with one record for every CDR3 protein. In the table there are under 350,000 distinct CDR3 sequences, roughly a quarter of which are singletons. This clonotype was sampled from a human donor in good health. Some libraries in this study had Jurkat cell RNA spiked in. The V and J genes are TRBV5-6 and TRBJ1-1; possible D gene TRBD1, 5 bases. Sample: naive CD8+ T cells from blood, with Jurkat cell RNA spiked in. Subset reported: FACS-sorted CD8+CD4-CCR7+CD45RA+ naive T cells. The CDR3 loop reads CASSYGHRGGDTEAFF. The CDR3 nucleotides are TGTGCCAGCAGCTACGGACACCGGGGCGGCGACACTGAAGCTTTCTTT.